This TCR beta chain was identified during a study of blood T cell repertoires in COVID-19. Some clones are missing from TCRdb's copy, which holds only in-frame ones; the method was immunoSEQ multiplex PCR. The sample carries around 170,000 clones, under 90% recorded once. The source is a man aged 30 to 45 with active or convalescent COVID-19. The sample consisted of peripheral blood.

The CDR3 nucleotides are TGTGCCAGCAGCTTACAGGGGGCGATGAACACTGAAGCTTTCTTT. Its translation: CASSLQGAMNTEAFF. The genes are TRBV6-5 and TRBJ1-1; 9 positions match TRBD1. CDR1 MNHEY and CDR2 SVGAGI come from the germline V gene. This CDR3 has 15 residues. V shed 6 bases and J 0 bases; nucleotides not matched to a gene: 5.